The clone carrying this T cell receptor (beta chain) was seen just once. Trimming at V came to 4 bases and at J to 7 bases, leaving 15 bases not matched to a gene. The CDR3 contains 18 residues. Germline CDR1 reads PRHDT; CDR2 reads FYEKMQ (reference sequence). This sample is drawn from a study of blood T cell repertoires in COVID-19. Profiled with immunoSEQ multiplex PCR; TCRdb holds only in-frame clones, not every one. This table holds roughly 190,000 clones, about 88% found once. Sequenced input: peripheral blood. The chain has TRBV13 and TRBJ2-1; TRBD2 matches 11 bases. The source of this sequence is a man aged 40-49 years with active or convalescent COVID-19. The CDR3: CASSSRGASGGPRNEQFF. CDR3 in DNA: TGTGCCAGCAGCTCCCGTGGGGCTAGCGGGGGGCCTAGGAATGAGCAGTTCTTC.